These 15 T cell receptor beta chains came from one sample sequenced in a study of cytomegalovirus exposure and HLA in healthy donors. The PCR made use of 60 Vbeta and 13 Jbeta primers. This table comes from immunoSEQ multiplex PCR, and its TCRdb copy is limited to in-frame clones, with some not included. The sample carries roughly 130,000 clones, roughly 80% recorded once. Sequencing used PBMCs. All receptors derive from a man aged 35 to 55 in good health and CMV-seronegative.

This chain joins TRBV6-1 and TRBJ1-3; possibly TRBD1 for D (5 bases). Trimming removed 0 bases at V and 0 bases at J, with 15 bases between. The germline CDR1 and CDR2 sequences are MNHNS and SASEGT. This CDR3 is built from 18 residues. As DNA, the CDR3 is TGTGCCAGCAGTGAAGCGCAGGGAAGTACATACTCTGGAAACACCATATATTTT. This gives the protein CASSEAQGSTYSGNTIYF.

V is TRBV7-8 and J is TRBJ1-5; TRBD1 is a possible D gene (5 bases). From germline, CDR1 is SGHVS and CDR2 FQNEAQ. This CDR3 spans 12 amino acids. V lost 4 bases, J lost 13 bases, and 14 bases lay in between. CDR3 loop: CASSSPLGGQHF. CDR3 coding DNA: TGTGCCAGCAGCTCCCCCCTCGGGGGACAGCATTTT.

V usage is TRBV7-9 and J usage is TRBJ2-7; 7 bases map to TRBD2. This CDR3 region has 13 residues. Losses at the gene ends were 4 bases for V and 3 bases for J; bases not matched to a gene: 3. The germline V gene encodes CDR1 SEHNR and CDR2 FQNEAQ (reference sequence). The CDR3 DNA reads as TGTGCCAGCAGCTCATCTAGCGGCTACGAGCAGTACTTC. Translating it yields CASSSSSGYEQYF.

The rearrangement links TRBV6-1 to TRBJ2-7; TRBD2 is a possible D gene (5 bases). The CDR3 runs to 13 residues. CDR1 is MNHNS, CDR2 SASEGT, per germline. V was shortened by 5 bases and J by 3 bases, with 11 bases between the two germline ends. CDR3 DNA sequence: TGTGCCAGCAGTAGAGAGGACTTCTACGAGCAGTACTTC. Translation: CASSREDFYEQYF.

The rearrangement uses TRBV7-2 and TRBJ2-7; 8 nucleotides align to TRBD2. This CDR3 spans 16 amino acids. J lost 0 bases, V lost 6 bases, and 10 bases had no gene match. Germline values: CDR1 SGHTA, CDR2 FQGNSA. This CDR3 is CASRMPGLESSYEQYF. CDR3 DNA sequence: TGTGCCAGCAGGATGCCGGGACTAGAATCCTCCTACGAGCAGTACTTC.

In this sample, this clone turned up a few times. The J gene is TRBJ1-2, the V gene TRBV6-1; D remains ambiguous. V was shortened by 2 bases and J by 4 bases, with 14 bases between the two germline ends. This CDR3 region has 15 residues. Looked up from germline, CDR1 is MNHNS and CDR2 is SASEGT. DNA of the CDR3: TGTGCCAGCAGTGAAAGCGGCTCCTCGGTCTATGGCTACACCTTC. Its protein product is CASSESGSSVYGYTF.

The genes are TRBV28 and TRBJ1-1; 7 nucleotides align to TRBD1. CDR1 MDHEN and CDR2 SYDVKM come from the germline V gene. The CDR3 extends over 15 amino acids. V lost 6 bases to trimming and J lost 3 bases; unmatched junction nucleotides: 10. The CDR3 here is CASSPERGRDTEAFF. The CDR3 region has the DNA TGTGCCAGCAGCCCCGAAAGGGGGCGAGACACTGAAGCTTTCTTT.

The rearrangement uses TRBV30 and TRBJ2-3; 7 nucleotides line up with TRBD2. Germline values: CDR1 GTSNPN, CDR2 SVGIG (reference sequence). The CDR3 totals 13 residues. V trimming: 0 bases; J trimming: 6 bases; junction bases outside the gene matches: 3. This CDR3 reads CAWSVLAADTQYF. CDR3 coding DNA: TGTGCCTGGAGTGTTCTAGCGGCGGATACGCAGTATTTT. The entire variable domain, with the rest obtained from reference TRBV30 and TRBJ2-3, is as follows: SQTIHQWPATLVQPVGSPLSLECTVEGTSNPNLYWYRQAAGRGLQLLFYSVGIGQISSEVPQNLSASRPQDRQFILSSKKLLLSDSGFYLCAWSVLAADTQYFGPGTRLTVL.

The chain has TRBV19 and TRBJ2-5; 9 bases are a match to TRBD1. The germline gives CDR1 LNHDA, CDR2 SQIVND (reference sequence). The CDR3 sequence is 15 residues long. V was pared by 6 bases and J by 1 base, with 6 bases of the junction left unmatched. The CDR3: CASSPRTGVQETQYF. As DNA, the CDR3 is TGTGCCAGTAGCCCCCGGACAGGGGTCCAAGAGACCCAGTACTTC.

The chain carries TRBV28 and TRBJ1-1, with D possibly matching TRBD1 (5 bases). This CDR3 spans 14 amino acids. Germline lookup yields CDR1 MDHEN and CDR2 SYDVKM. V lost 1 base and J lost 3, with 9 bases in between. The CDR3 DNA is TGTGCCAGCAGTTTATCGGGGGGTTACACTGAAGCTTTCTTT. Amino acid sequence: CASSLSGGYTEAFF.

The rearrangement links TRBV27 to TRBJ2-1; D may be TRBD2 (6 bases). V lost 7 bases and J lost 0, with 10 bases in between. The CDR3 spans 14 residues. Per germline, CDR1 MNHEY and CDR2 SMNVEV (reference sequence). CDR3 sequence: CASNGGSSYNEQFF. Written as DNA, the CDR3 is TGTGCCAGCAATGGGGGGAGCTCCTACAATGAGCAGTTCTTC.

The chain joins TRBV18 to TRBJ1-1; TRBD1 matches at 7 bases. The J segment lost 8 bases and the V segment lost 3 bases, leaving 6 bases of the junction unmatched. From germline, CDR1 is KGHSH and CDR2 LQKENI. The CDR3 sequence is 13 residues long. The CDR3: CASSPDSDREAFF. The CDR3 DNA reads TGTGCCAGCTCACCCGATTCGGACAGGGAAGCTTTCTTT.

This sequence joins TRBV2 and TRBJ2-1; 7 bases align to TRBD1. CDR1 and CDR2 from the germline V gene are SNHLY and FYNNEI. Trimming took 6 bases from V and 3 from J; bases not matched to a gene: 8. The CDR3 runs 15 residues. The CDR3 reads CASRQDRALYNEQFF. CDR3 sequence (DNA): TGTGCCAGCAGGCAAGACAGGGCCCTCTACAATGAGCAGTTCTTC.

The chain uses TRBV5-1 and TRBJ1-1; 8 bases map to TRBD1. Losses at the gene ends were 4 bases for V and 5 bases for J; bases not matched to a gene: 13. The CDR3 is made up of 16 amino acids. Germline V gene data show CDR1 as SGHRS and CDR2 as YFSETQ. The CDR3 loop reads CASSPKPQGEGTEAFF. CDR3 DNA sequence: TGCGCCAGCAGCCCAAAGCCACAGGGGGAAGGAACTGAAGCTTTCTTT.

The sample holds one count of this clone. This chain links TRBV7-8 with TRBJ2-7; 9 nucleotides match TRBD2. CDR3 size: 14 residues. V trimming: 5 bases; J trimming: 2 bases; junction bases outside the gene matches: 4. The V gene's germline CDR1 is SGHVS and CDR2 FQNEAQ. The CDR3: CASSIGLATYEQYF. For the CDR3, the DNA is TGTGCCAGCAGCATAGGACTAGCGACCTACGAGCAGTACTTC.